This is a list of T cell receptor beta chains from one sample in a study of T cell responses to AZD1222 COVID-19 vaccine. Some clones are missing from TCRdb's copy, which holds only in-frame ones; the method was immunoSEQ multiplex PCR. In the table there are about 49,000 clones, 65% to 80% of which are singletons. The input for sequencing was peripheral blood, taken on day 0 of MenACWY control vaccination. The source of these receptors is an adult in good health. Each CDR3 is given with its conserved first and last residue. A D gene is named only where the DNA matches it firmly. The size entry is marked missing in some rows and otherwise reads once, few, many or a size class.

D gene: TRBD1
J gene: TRBJ1-1
V gene: TRBV10-3
clone size: .
CDR3 DNA: TGTGCCATCAGTGAAGGACAGGGAACGAACACTGAAGCTTTCTTT
CDR3 protein: CAISEGQGTNTEAFF

D gene: TRBD1
J gene: TRBJ2-1
V gene: TRBV18
clone size: .
CDR3 DNA: TGTGCCAGCTCACCACCGGGACAGGGGGCACATGAGCAGTTCTTC
CDR3 protein: CASSPPGQGAHEQFF

D gene: .
J gene: TRBJ2-3
V gene: TRBV7-8
clone size: once
CDR3 DNA: TGTGCCAGCAGCTTAGGTAGGAGGGCGGATACGCAGTATTTT
CDR3 protein: CASSLGRRADTQYF

D gene: .
J gene: TRBJ2-7
V gene: TRBV5-4
clone size: few
CDR3 DNA: TGTGCCAGCAGCCCCATATTGGGGAGCGAGCAGTACTTC
CDR3 protein: CASSPILGSEQYF

D gene: .
J gene: TRBJ2-1
V gene: TRBV24-1
clone size: few
CDR3 DNA: TGTGCCACCGATCCTGGTTCTTCTTCCTCCAATGAGCAGTTCTTC
CDR3 protein: CATDPGSSSSNEQFF

D gene: .
J gene: TRBJ2-1
V gene: TRBV5-1
clone size: once
CDR3 DNA: TGCGCCAGCAGCTTGAGTGGGGGTTTGAACAATGAGCAGTTCTTC
CDR3 protein: CASSLSGGLNNEQFF

D gene: .
J gene: TRBJ2-3
V gene: TRBV7-6
clone size: once
CDR3 DNA: TGTGCCAGCAGCGAAGGGGTTGATACGCAGTATTTT
CDR3 protein: CASSEGVDTQYF

D gene: TRBD1
J gene: TRBJ1-6
V gene: TRBV5-5
clone size: many
CDR3 DNA: TGTGCCAGCAGCTTTATCTTTGGCAGGGGGAGCTCCTATAATTCACCCCTCCACTTT
CDR3 protein: CASSFIFGRGSSYNSPLHF

D gene: .
J gene: TRBJ2-1
V gene: TRBV6-5
clone size: .
CDR3 DNA: TGTGCCAGCCTGGGGGTGACCGGCAATGAGCAGTTCTTC
CDR3 protein: CASLGVTGNEQFF

D gene: .
J gene: TRBJ1-1
V gene: TRBV12-3/TRBV12-4
clone size: .
CDR3 DNA: TGTGCCAGCACCCCTCCAGGGGACGCCGAAGCTTTCTTT
CDR3 protein: CASTPPGDAEAFF

D gene: .
J gene: TRBJ1-5
V gene: TRBV28
clone size: .
CDR3 DNA: TGTGCCAGCAGTAAATCAGGGGGCAATCAGCCCCAGCATTTT
CDR3 protein: CASSKSGGNQPQHF

D gene: .
J gene: TRBJ1-6
V gene: TRBV9
clone size: .
CDR3 DNA: TGTGCCAGCAGCGGTCAGGGTAATTCACCCCTCCACTTT
CDR3 protein: CASSGQGNSPLHF

D gene: .
J gene: TRBJ2-1
V gene: TRBV25-1
clone size: .
CDR3 DNA: TGTGCCAGCAGTGAATATATGGGTAAGGAGAGCAATGAGCAGTTCTTC
CDR3 protein: CASSEYMGKESNEQFF

D gene: TRBD1
J gene: TRBJ2-1
V gene: TRBV7-2
clone size: .
CDR3 DNA: TGTGCCAGCAGCATCGACAGGGGGACCTACAATGAGCAGTTCTTC
CDR3 protein: CASSIDRGTYNEQFF

D gene: TRBD2
J gene: TRBJ2-5
V gene: TRBV4-2
clone size: .
CDR3 DNA: TGTGCCAGCAGCCAAGGAATGATTCTAGCGGGAGGGGAAGAGACCCAGTACTTC
CDR3 protein: CASSQGMILAGGEETQYF

D gene: .
J gene: TRBJ1-2
V gene: TRBV6-4
clone size: few
CDR3 DNA: TGTGCCAGCAGTGACGGGGTAGGGGGCTACACCTTC
CDR3 protein: CASSDGVGGYTF

D gene: TRBD1
J gene: TRBJ1-5
V gene: TRBV24-1
clone size: .
CDR3 DNA: TGTGCCACCAGTGATATGCTACAGGGGTATGGCAATCAGCCCCAGCATTTT
CDR3 protein: CATSDMLQGYGNQPQHF

D gene: TRBD2
J gene: TRBJ2-3
V gene: TRBV15
clone size: .
CDR3 DNA: TGTGCCACCAGCAGGGGGACTAGCGGGCCCAGCACAGATACGCAGTATTTT
CDR3 protein: CATSRGTSGPSTDTQYF

D gene: .
J gene: TRBJ1-1
V gene: TRBV25-1
clone size: .
CDR3 DNA: TGTGCCAGCAGTGAATACCTCGGGCAGGGGCGTGAAGCTTTCTTT
CDR3 protein: CASSEYLGQGREAFF

D gene: TRBD2
J gene: TRBJ2-5
V gene: TRBV19
clone size: .
CDR3 DNA: TGTGCCAGTCAGGCACTAGCGGGGGGGTTAAGGGCCCAGTACTTC
CDR3 protein: CASQALAGGLRAQYF

D gene: .
J gene: TRBJ2-5
V gene: TRBV2
clone size: .
CDR3 DNA: TGTGCCAGCAGCGCAATCCGGGGGGCCCAAGAGACCCAGTACTTC
CDR3 protein: CASSAIRGAQETQYF

D gene: TRBD1
J gene: TRBJ1-5
V gene: TRBV28
clone size: .
CDR3 DNA: TGTGCCAGCAGTTTATTAAAGAGGGGGCCTGGGGATCAGCCCCAGCATTTT
CDR3 protein: CASSLLKRGPGDQPQHF

D gene: TRBD1
J gene: TRBJ2-1
V gene: TRBV6-5
clone size: .
CDR3 DNA: TGTGCCAGCAGGCCGGGACAGTTCTACAATGAGCAGTTCTTC
CDR3 protein: CASRPGQFYNEQFF

D gene: .
J gene: TRBJ2-1
V gene: TRBV28
clone size: once
CDR3 DNA: TGTGCCAGCAGGGGCTACAATGAGCAGTTCTTC
CDR3 protein: CASRGYNEQFF

D gene: .
J gene: TRBJ1-2
V gene: TRBV5-1
clone size: .
CDR3 DNA: TGCGCCAGCAGCCATGCGGGTTATGGCTACACCTTC
CDR3 protein: CASSHAGYGYTF

D gene: TRBD1
J gene: TRBJ1-3
V gene: TRBV3-1/TRBV3-2
clone size: .
CDR3 DNA: TGTGCCAGCAGCCGGACAGGCGGAAACACCATATATTTT
CDR3 protein: CASSRTGGNTIYF

D gene: .
J gene: TRBJ1-1
V gene: TRBV2
clone size: .
CDR3 DNA: TGTGCCACTCTGACCTTGAACACTGAAGCTTTCTTT
CDR3 protein: CATLTLNTEAFF

D gene: TRBD1
J gene: TRBJ1-4
V gene: TRBV5-1
clone size: .
CDR3 DNA: TGCGCCAGCACCGATTCCGGGACAGATAATGAAAAACTGTTTTTT
CDR3 protein: CASTDSGTDNEKLFF

D gene: .
J gene: TRBJ2-7
V gene: TRBV6-5
clone size: once
CDR3 DNA: TGTGCCAGCAAGAAGACGAGAGTACCCTCCTACGAGCAGTACTTC
CDR3 protein: CASKKTRVPSYEQYF

D gene: .
J gene: TRBJ2-1
V gene: TRBV18
clone size: .
CDR3 DNA: TGTGCCAGCTCACCCGGGGGGCCAGTCTACAATGAGCAGTTCTTC
CDR3 protein: CASSPGGPVYNEQFF

D gene: .
J gene: TRBJ2-2
V gene: TRBV24-1
clone size: .
CDR3 DNA: TGTGCCACCAGTGATCCCCGATTCGGGGAGCTGTTTTTT
CDR3 protein: CATSDPRFGELFF

D gene: .
J gene: TRBJ1-3
V gene: TRBV5-1
clone size: .
CDR3 DNA: TGCGCCAGCAGCAGGTCCGTAAGTGAGTCTGGAAACACCATATATTTT
CDR3 protein: CASSRSVSESGNTIYF

D gene: TRBD2
J gene: TRBJ2-1
V gene: TRBV3-1/TRBV3-2
clone size: .
CDR3 DNA: TGTGCCAGCAGCGCACTAGCGGGCCGGTACAATGAGCAGTTCTTC
CDR3 protein: CASSALAGRYNEQFF

D gene: TRBD1
J gene: TRBJ1-1
V gene: TRBV18
clone size: .
CDR3 DNA: TGTGCCAGCTCACCACAAAATCCGGCAGGGGGGATGACTGAAGCTTTCTTT
CDR3 protein: CASSPQNPAGGMTEAFF

D gene: .
J gene: TRBJ2-2
V gene: TRBV19
clone size: .
CDR3 DNA: TGTGCCAGTAACCCCTCCAGAACCGGGGAGCTGTTTTTT
CDR3 protein: CASNPSRTGELFF

D gene: .
J gene: TRBJ2-1
V gene: TRBV29-1
clone size: .
CDR3 DNA: TGCAGCGTTGATGTTGGAGGCGTCAACAATGAGCAGTTCTTC
CDR3 protein: CSVDVGGVNNEQFF

D gene: .
J gene: TRBJ1-1
V gene: TRBV19
clone size: .
CDR3 DNA: TGTGCCAGTAGTTCAAGACAGGATAACACTGAAGCTTTCTTT
CDR3 protein: CASSSRQDNTEAFF

D gene: .
J gene: TRBJ1-5
V gene: TRBV5-1
clone size: .
CDR3 DNA: TGCGCCAGCTCCCCGGGGGTGAATAGCAATCAGCCCCAGCATTTT
CDR3 protein: CASSPGVNSNQPQHF

D gene: .
J gene: TRBJ2-7
V gene: TRBV29-1
clone size: .
CDR3 DNA: TGCAGCGTGCTCGGTAGCTCCTACGAGCAGTACTTC
CDR3 protein: CSVLGSSYEQYF

D gene: .
J gene: TRBJ2-3
V gene: TRBV10-3
clone size: .
CDR3 DNA: TGTGCCATCAGTGAACAGCCGGGCACAGATACGCAGTATTTT
CDR3 protein: CAISEQPGTDTQYF

D gene: .
J gene: TRBJ2-2
V gene: TRBV3-1/TRBV3-2
clone size: .
CDR3 DNA: TGTGCCAGCAGCCAAGAATCTCTTCGAGCAGAGCAGGACGGTAACACCGGGGAGCTGTTTTTT
CDR3 protein: CASSQESLRAEQDGNTGELFF